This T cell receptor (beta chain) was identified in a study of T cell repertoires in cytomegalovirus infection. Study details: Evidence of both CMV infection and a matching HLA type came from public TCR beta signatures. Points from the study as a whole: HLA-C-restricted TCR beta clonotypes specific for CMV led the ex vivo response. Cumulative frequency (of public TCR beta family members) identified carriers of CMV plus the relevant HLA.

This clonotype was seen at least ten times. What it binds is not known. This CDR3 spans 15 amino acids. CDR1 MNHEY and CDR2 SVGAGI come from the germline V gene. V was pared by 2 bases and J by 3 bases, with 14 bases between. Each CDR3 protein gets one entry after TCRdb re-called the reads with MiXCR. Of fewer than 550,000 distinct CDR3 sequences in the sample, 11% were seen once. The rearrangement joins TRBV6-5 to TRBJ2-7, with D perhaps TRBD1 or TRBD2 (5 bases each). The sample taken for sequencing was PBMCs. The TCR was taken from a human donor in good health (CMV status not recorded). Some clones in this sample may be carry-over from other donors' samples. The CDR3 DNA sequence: TGTGCCAGCAGTTACCCATGGGACGGTGACTACGAGCAGTACTTC. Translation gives CASSYPWDGDYEQYF.